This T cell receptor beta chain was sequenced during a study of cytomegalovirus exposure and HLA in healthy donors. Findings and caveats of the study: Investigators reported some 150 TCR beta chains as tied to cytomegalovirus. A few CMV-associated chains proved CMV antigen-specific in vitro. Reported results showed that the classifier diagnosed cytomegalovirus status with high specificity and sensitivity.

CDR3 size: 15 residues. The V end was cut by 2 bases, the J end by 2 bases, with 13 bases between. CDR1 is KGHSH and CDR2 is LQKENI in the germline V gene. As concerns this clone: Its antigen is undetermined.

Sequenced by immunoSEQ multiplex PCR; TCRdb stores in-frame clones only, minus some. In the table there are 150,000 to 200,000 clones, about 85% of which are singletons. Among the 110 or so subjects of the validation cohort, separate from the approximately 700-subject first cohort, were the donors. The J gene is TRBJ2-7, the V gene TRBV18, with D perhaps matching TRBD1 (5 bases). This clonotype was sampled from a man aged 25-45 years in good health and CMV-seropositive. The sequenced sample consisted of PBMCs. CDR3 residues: CASSPGKGVTYEQYF. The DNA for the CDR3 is TGTGCCAGCTCACCAGGGAAAGGGGTGACCTACGAGCAGTACTTC.